Following are 9 T cell receptor beta chains from one sample sequenced in a study of blood T cells in healthy people across ages. The authors ran a second PCR of 7 to 11 cycles using a sample-barcoded 5' primer and a J-beta primer mix. A single record per CDR3 protein comes from TCRdb applying MiXCR to the 5' RACE reads. Here the sample spans roughly 1.7 million distinct CDR3 sequences, roughly 32% being singletons. Sequencing input: blood. The source is a young woman in good health.

The chain couples TRBV20-1 to TRBJ2-7; D remains unclear. V lost 6 bases to trimming and J lost 1 base, with 7 bases between them. Germline-derived CDR1 and CDR2 are DFQATT and SNEGSKA (reference sequence). The CDR3 is made up of 11 amino acids. CDR3 protein: CSALRSYEQYF. Here the CDR3 DNA reads TGCAGTGCCCTGCGGTCCTACGAGCAGTACTTC.

This clonotype was detected ten times or more. The chain uses TRBV27 and TRBJ2-3; D is unclear. The CDR3 covers 13 residues. Between the trimmed V and J ends, which lost 5 bases and 9 bases, there was a span of 15 bases. The germline gives CDR1 MNHEY, CDR2 SMNVEV (reference sequence). CDR3: CASSPDLLFTQYF. CDR3 nucleotide sequence: TGTGCCAGCAGTCCCGACCTATTATTCACGCAGTATTTT.

This clonotype was seen only a few times. The V call is TRBV15, the J call TRBJ2-1; TRBD2 matches at 16 bases. The V gene's germline CDR1 is LNHNV and CDR2 YYDKDF (reference sequence). The CDR3 runs to 19 residues. The V gene end was trimmed by 0 bases and the J gene end by 4 bases; junction bases not matched to a gene: 6. The CDR3 region has the DNA TGTGCCACCAGCAGAGAGGGACTAGCGGGAGGGACAGTTTACAATGAGCAGTTCTTC. It codes for CATSREGLAGGTVYNEQFF.

V gene TRBV7-9 combines with J gene TRBJ1-1; D uncertain. CDR1 SEHNR and CDR2 FQNEAQ come from the germline V gene (reference sequence). The CDR3 has 13 residues. Trimming took off 5 bases at V and 6 bases at J, with 13 bases between the two ends. CDR3 residues: CASSEVPVPEAFF. The CDR3, as DNA: TGTGCCAGCAGCGAGGTACCCGTCCCTGAAGCTTTCTTT.

This CDR3 is CATSEPDRTVQFF. In DNA, the CDR3 is TGTGCCACCAGTGAACCTGATCGGACGGTTCAGTTCTTC. The V gene is TRBV24-1, the J gene TRBJ2-1; D unclear. CDR1 is KGHDR, CDR2 SFDVKD, per germline. The CDR3 has 13 residues. V was clipped by 4 bases and J by 13 bases, with 16 bases between them.

The V call is TRBV5-1, the J call TRBJ1-2; a weak D match, TRBD1 (5 bases). Germline loops: CDR1 SGHRS, CDR2 YFSETQ. The V end was cut by 1 base, the J end by 5 bases, with 24 bases between. This CDR3 spans 18 amino acids. The CDR3 sequence: CASSLYPNGQGLLYGYTF. CDR3 nucleotides: TGCGCCAGCAGCTTGTATCCGAACGGCCAGGGACTCCTGTATGGCTACACCTTC.

This clonotype has just a few counts. V and J are TRBV5-1 and TRBJ2-7; possible D gene TRBD1, 5 bases. V gave up 4 bases and J gave up 3 bases, with 14 bases separating them. This CDR3 region has 14 residues. The germline V gene encodes CDR1 SGHRS and CDR2 YFSETQ. The CDR3 reads CASSLLDKGYEQYF. The CDR3 nucleotides read TGCGCCAGCAGCCTCCTGGACAAAGGCTACGAGCAGTACTTC.

This clonotype has ten or more counts. J is TRBJ2-3 and V is TRBV29-1; 7 bases match TRBD2. CDR3 size: 13 residues. J gave up 1 base and V 4 bases, and 2 bases lay outside the gene matches. Germline-derived CDR1 and CDR2 are SQVTM and ANQGSEA. The CDR3 here is CSVVAGGTDTQYF. CDR3 DNA sequence: TGCAGCGTTGTGGCGGGGGGCACAGATACGCAGTATTTT.

Comments on this clonotype: With a much larger clone just one base away, this may be a read error. V and J are TRBV20-1 and TRBJ1-2; possible D gene TRBD1, 6 bases. V gave up 7 bases and J gave up 13 bases, with 19 bases separating them. Germline V gene sequence: CDR1 DFQATT, CDR2 SNEGSKA (reference sequence). The CDR3 is made up of 11 amino acids. The CDR3 nucleotides are TGCAGTGTTAGGGACGACAGGAGGTTCACCTTC. Translating it yields CSVRDDRRFTF.